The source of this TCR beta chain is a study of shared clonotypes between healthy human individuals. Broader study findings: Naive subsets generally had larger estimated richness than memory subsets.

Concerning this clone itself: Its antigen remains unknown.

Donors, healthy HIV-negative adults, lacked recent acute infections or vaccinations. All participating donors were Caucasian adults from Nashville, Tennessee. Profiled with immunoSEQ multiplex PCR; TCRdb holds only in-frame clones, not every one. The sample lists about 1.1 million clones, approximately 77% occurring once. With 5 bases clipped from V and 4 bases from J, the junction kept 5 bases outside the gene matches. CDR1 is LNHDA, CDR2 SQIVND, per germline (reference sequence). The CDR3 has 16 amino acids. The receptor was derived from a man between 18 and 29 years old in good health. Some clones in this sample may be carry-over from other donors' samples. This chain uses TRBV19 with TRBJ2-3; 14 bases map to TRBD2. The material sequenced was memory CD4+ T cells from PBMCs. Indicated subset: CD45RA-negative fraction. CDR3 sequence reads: CASSPGTSGSSDTQYF. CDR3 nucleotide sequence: TGTGCCAGTAGTCCTGGGACTAGCGGGAGCTCAGATACGCAGTATTTT. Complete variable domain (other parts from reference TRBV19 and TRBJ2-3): DGGITQSPKYLFRKEGQNVTLSCEQNLNHDAMYWYRQDPGQGLRLIYYSQIVNDFQKGDIAEGYSVSREKKESFPLTVTSAQKNPTAFYLCASSPGTSGSSDTQYFGPGTRLTVL.